Shown below are 8 T cell receptor beta chains from a single sample sequenced in a study of cytomegalovirus exposure and HLA in healthy donors. Researchers ran the PCR with 60 Vbeta and 13 Jbeta primers. Assay: immunoSEQ multiplex PCR; the TCRdb copy retains only in-frame clones and omits some. The profile covers under 200,000 clones, with around 84% appearing a single time and around 2.6% taken by the ten largest. The source material was PBMCs. The receptors were gathered from a man between 25 and 39 years old in good health and CMV-seropositive.

This clone has only one observation. This chain joins TRBV9 and TRBJ2-3; TRBD2 is a possible D gene (6 bases). Germline V gene lookup returns CDR1 SGDLS and CDR2 YYNGEE. This CDR3 spans 13 amino acids. Trimming stripped 4 bases from V and 1 base from J, with 7 bases between. The CDR3 DNA reads as TGTGCCAGCAGCCCGGGAGGCACAGATACGCAGTATTTT. It translates to CASSPGGTDTQYF.

This chain connects TRBV27 to TRBJ2-1; 9 nucleotides match TRBD2. Germline CDR1 is MNHEY and CDR2 is SMNVEV (reference sequence). Germline trimming cut 5 bases from V and 2 bases from J; bases unmatched to any gene: 4. This CDR3 spans 15 amino acids. Written as DNA, the CDR3 is TGTGCCAGCAGTAGGCGGGAGGGTACCTACAATGAGCAGTTCTTC. Amino acids: CASSRREGTYNEQFF.

The chain employs TRBV5-1 and TRBJ2-2; TRBD2 is a possible D gene (6 bases). Trimming shortened V by 0 bases and J by 0 bases, and 21 bases separated the two germline ends. CDR3 length: 20 residues. Germline CDR1 is SGHRS and CDR2 is YFSETQ. The CDR3 coding sequence is TGCGCCAGCAGCTTGGCCAGGAGACTAGGGTCTTTCGCGAACACCGGGGAGCTGTTTTTT. This encodes CASSLARRLGSFANTGELFF.

This clone is a singleton in its sample. V and J are TRBV5-1 and TRBJ1-4; D gene uncertain. The CDR3 is 15 residues long. The V end was cut by 7 bases, the J end by 8 bases, with 21 bases between. Germline V gene data show CDR1 as SGHRS and CDR2 as YFSETQ. The CDR3 reads CASVPSDPGSEKLFF. In DNA form, the CDR3 reads TGCGCCAGCGTTCCCTCGGACCCGGGAAGCGAAAAACTGTTTTTT.

The genes are TRBV10-3 and TRBJ2-2; TRBD1 matches 11 bases. The CDR3 consists of 15 residues. V shed 8 bases and J 5 bases; nucleotides not matched to a gene: 7. CDR1 is ENHRY and CDR2 is SYGVKD in the germline V gene. CDR3 protein: CAIGGQGAVTGELFF. The CDR3 bases are TGTGCCATCGGAGGACAGGGGGCAGTAACCGGGGAGCTGTTTTTT.

The chain recombines TRBV7-8 with TRBJ2-2; tentative D call: TRBD2 (5 bases). The CDR3 runs 17 residues. The V gene lost 4 bases and the J gene lost 1 base, with 16 bases spanning the gap. Germline V CDR1 and CDR2: SGHVS, FQNEAQ. In DNA form, the CDR3 reads TGTGCCAGCAGCTCCTCGGGGTTTCTGGGGAACACCGGGGAGCTGTTTTTT. Its protein is CASSSSGFLGNTGELFF.

The CDR3 bases are TGCGCCAGCAGCCAAGATCCCGGGAGGTACACCGGGGAGCTGTTTTTT. Its translation is CASSQDPGRYTGELFF. This chain connects TRBV4-3 to TRBJ2-2, with 7 bases aligning to TRBD2. Trimming removed 0 bases from V and 3 bases from J; junction bases left unmatched: 4. Germline V CDR1 and CDR2: LGHNA, YSLEER. The CDR3 contains 16 residues.

This chain joins TRBV5-4 and TRBJ2-2; 7 bases are shared with TRBD1. V was clipped by 5 bases and J by 4 bases; unmatched bases: 11. CDR1 and CDR2 (germline): SGHNT, YYREEE (reference sequence). This CDR3 contains 16 residues. The CDR3 region is CASRPRDSPLTGELFF. DNA of the CDR3: TGTGCCAGCAGGCCCCGGGACAGCCCTCTCACCGGGGAGCTGTTTTTT.